The T cell receptor (beta chain) under discussion was sequenced for a study of post-analysis software for immune sequencing data. Tagging with unique molecular identifiers was a feature of the TCR beta cDNA libraries. Via MiXCR, TCRdb re-called the PCR reads, giving one row per CDR3 protein. This table holds more than 450,000 distinct CDR3 sequences, around 40% found once. Notes on the study in general: Diversity measured as normalized Chao1 was significantly lower in multiple sclerosis patients than in controls.

About this clonotype: Its cognate antigen is unknown.

The source is a girl under 18 with multiple sclerosis. Sequenced sample: blood.

CDR3 DNA: TGCAGTGCGAATAATCTAGAGGCAGGGGGGAATGAAAAACTGTTTTTT. Translated, it gives CSANNLEAGGNEKLFF. The chain has TRBV20-1 and TRBJ1-4; 7 nucleotides align to TRBD1. Germline V CDR1 and CDR2: DFQATT, SNEGSKA (reference sequence). This CDR3 contains 16 residues. V was clipped by 6 bases and J by 5 bases; unmatched bases: 15.